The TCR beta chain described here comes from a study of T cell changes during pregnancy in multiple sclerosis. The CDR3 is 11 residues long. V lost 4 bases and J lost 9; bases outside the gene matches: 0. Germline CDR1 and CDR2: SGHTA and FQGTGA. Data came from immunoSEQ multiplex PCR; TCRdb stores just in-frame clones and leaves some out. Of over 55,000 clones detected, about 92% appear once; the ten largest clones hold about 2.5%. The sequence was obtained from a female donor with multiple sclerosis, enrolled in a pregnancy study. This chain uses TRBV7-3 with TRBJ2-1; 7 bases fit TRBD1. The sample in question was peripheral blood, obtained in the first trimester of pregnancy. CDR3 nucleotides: TGTGCCAGCAGCTCAGGGGGTGAGCAGTTCTTC. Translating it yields CASSSGGEQFF.